Below, one TCR beta chain is given with its context. This clonotype was counted many times. The antigen this receptor binds is unknown. No base quality values were provided; no much bigger clone lies one nucleotide off. Libraries of naive CD8 T cells were generated from around 20,000 to 1,000,000 sorted cells, with 10%, 30% or 50% of the purified RNA used. Naive CD8 T cells were FACS-sorted as CD8+CD4-CCR7+CD45RA+ on a BD FACSAria II into RLT Plus buffer. To test detection sensitivity, Jurkat RNA equal to ten TCR copies was added to samples of 20,000-1,000,000 naive CD8 T cells. CD8 T cells were enriched using RosetteSep CD8+ T Cell Enrichment Cocktail and Ficoll-Paque, and the enriched cells then underwent ACK red cell lysis. The CDR3 measures 17 amino acids from cysteine to phenylalanine. Only CDR3 DNA remains: 51 bases, in frame from the first base. CDR1 is given as MGHRA and CDR2 as YSYEKL, both from the germline V gene. V trim: 2 bases; J trim: 3 bases; unmatched bases: 7.

These data belong to a study of molecular identifiers for immune sequencing clone quantification listed by TCRdb under 2018. About the full investigation: In a replicate experiment, RNA from roughly 21,000 or 96,000 naive CD8 T cells was split into five aliquots, four of which were sequenced. This methods study benchmarked molecular-identifier clustering-based TCR repertoire sequencing (MIDCIRS) and TCR RNA copy counting, using CD8 T cells to do so.

The library was obtained by PCR. TCRdb names Illumina HiSeq 4000 as the instrument used. Bulk TCR libraries were prepared as previously described, using TCR primers listed in Table S5. Purification of total RNA was performed with the Qiagen AllPrep DNA/RNA kit. Before analysis, reads from multiple sequencing runs of one library were combined. The paper's processing steps were these. Reads were retained only if an exact TCR constant sequence was present, and the retained reads were trimmed to 150 nt and grouped according to their 12-nt molecular barcodes. Reads inside each barcode group were sub-clustered using a 15% Levenshtein threshold, and a quality-weighted consensus sequence was constructed for each RNA molecule. Non-functional sequences were discarded, and so were lower-count sequences lying one edit away from another sequence. On the basis of fitting two negative binomial distributions, barcode sub-clusters with fewer than 20% of the maximum read count were discarded. In-frame beta chains were kept once TCRdb had trimmed the public reads at Q25 with fastp and called clones with MiXCR. Rows with one shared CDR3 protein collapse into an entry with the most common genes and DNA. Here the V and J calls rest on TCRdb's processing, not on the authors' analysis. The sample table records fewer than 70,000 distinct CDR3 sequences; roughly 18% of these occur just once. Of the sample, approximately 1.5% is held by the ten largest clones.

Paper-wide results and their limitations: In CMV-specific effector cells, clones with more than 20 RNA copies accounted for over 99% of molecules, whereas in naive cells such clones accounted for under 1%. Highly expanded clone sizes could be underestimated if identical TCR molecules share a barcode. When barcode sub-clustering was omitted, TCR diversity was inflated by chimeric consensus sequences, with chimeras reaching as high as 47%. Even against a background of around 900,000 naive CD8 T cells, spiked-in Jurkat TCR RNA amounting to a single cell's worth was reported to be detectable. The naive libraries included spiked-in Jurkat TCR RNA (approximately ten copies' worth), and this RNA is not part of the donor repertoire. About 3.1 recovered TCR RNA copies per cell were obtained by modeling, versus about 9 by digital PCR, implying a capture efficiency of 30% to 35%.

The source of this sequence is a human donor in good health. Some libraries in this study had Jurkat cell RNA spiked in. The chain joins TRBV4-1 to TRBJ2-3; 11 central bases correspond to TRBD2. Sequencing was carried out using naive CD8+ T cells from blood, with Jurkat cell RNA spiked in. The sample's cell subset or site label, decoded: FACS-sorted CD8+CD4-CCR7+CD45RA+ naive T cells. The CDR3 amino acid sequence is: CASSQLLAGAYTDTQYF. The DNA sequence is TGCGCCAGCAGCCAATTACTAGCGGGAGCTTATACAGATACGCAGTATTTT.